This T cell receptor (beta chain) appears in the sequencing data of a study of cytomegalovirus exposure and HLA in healthy donors. Study as a whole: Findings of an earlier analysis included roughly 110 million unique TCR beta sequences from 170 million or so T cells. Study results and caveats: Earlier analysis looked at TCR beta V segments, and most were productive about 90% or about 30% of the time. The study listed approximately 170 cytomegalovirus-associated TCR beta chains. For cytomegalovirus status, the classifier reportedly gave diagnoses with high specificity and sensitivity.

To note about this clone: No antigen is known for it.

V gave up 5 bases and J gave up 3 bases, with 18 bases separating them. The CDR3 is 16 residues long. Per the germline V gene, CDR1 is LNHDA and CDR2 is SQIVND (reference sequence). Primers included in the PCR were 60 Vbeta and 13 Jbeta primers. Using immunoSEQ multiplex PCR, the repertoire was profiled, and TCRdb retains in-frame clones only, with some absent. This table holds approximately 150,000 clones, over 60% found once. This chain uses TRBV19 with TRBJ2-3, with D possibly TRBD2 on 6 matching bases. Sequenced input: PBMCs. The source is a woman aged 25 to 39 in good health and CMV-seronegative. The CDR3 spells CASSPTGYGGTDTQYF. The CDR3 DNA follows: TGTGCCAGTAGTCCCACCGGGTATGGGGGGACAGATACGCAGTATTTT.